This T cell receptor beta chain was recorded in a study of blood T cell repertoires in COVID-19. The overall study: Acute and convalescent COVID-19 specimens originated in the United States, Italy and Spain. From T cells, B-cell-depleted T cells, or PBMCs came the material, which was cDNA or gDNA.

Trimming cost V 7 bases and J 0 bases; bases outside gene matches: 2. Per the germline V gene, CDR1 is LNHDA and CDR2 is SQIVND (reference sequence). This CDR3 has 14 residues. Across 24 US areas, participants ranged in age from 18 to 89 years. In assigning cohorts, the study relied on participant-reported clinical history. Method: immunoSEQ multiplex PCR; TCRdb's copy keeps in-frame clones and lacks some. The table has about 250,000 clones, under 90% seen once. Sequenced: PBMCs or T cells enriched from blood (not recorded which). The J gene is TRBJ2-2, the V gene TRBV19, with 7 bases lining up with TRBD1. The sequence was obtained from a woman in her 30s with acute COVID-19. The CDR3 region is CASTTGANTGELFF. CDR3 DNA: TGTGCCAGTACAACAGGGGCGAACACCGGGGAGCTGTTTTTT. Based on the CDR3 plus reference TRBV19 and TRBJ2-2, the full variable domain is DGGITQSPKYLFRKEGQNVTLSCEQNLNHDAMYWYRQDPGQGLRLIYYSQIVNDFQKGDIAEGYSVSREKKESFPLTVTSAQKNPTAFYLCASTTGANTGELFFGEGSRLTVL.